This T cell receptor (beta chain) was observed in a study of blood T cell repertoires in COVID-19. Study-level background: Samples representing acute and convalescent COVID-19 were sourced from the United States, Italy and Spain. T cells, B-cell-depleted T cells, or PBMCs supplied cDNA or gDNA.

V was clipped by 1 base and J by 0 bases, with 17 bases between them. This CDR3 contains 18 residues. Germline values: CDR1 SGHVS, CDR2 FQNEAQ. Per the original data handling: Reference gene primer amplification gave nucleated cell count estimates. The data were produced by immunoSEQ multiplex PCR, yet TCRdb's version contains in-frame clones alone and is incomplete. V and J calls and clone size come straight from that table; D and trimming were deduced from the DNA. Of 35,000 or so clones listed, approximately 88% are singletons. Source material: peripheral blood. This chain links TRBV7-8 with TRBJ2-3; a weak D match, TRBD1 (7 bases). The TCR was taken from a human donor in a cohort sampled during active COVID-19. CDR3 loop: CASSLVGGGITSTDTQYF. The CDR3 coding sequence is TGTGCCAGCAGCTTAGTAGGGGGCGGGATCACCAGCACAGATACGCAGTATTTT.